This T cell receptor (beta chain) emerged from a study of spatial heterogeneity in lung cancer. In the study overall: The cohort: some 70 early-stage, untreated non-small cell lung cancer patients.

Specified time point: blood at routine non-recurrence follow-up after resection. Unsorted whole RNA of tumor, nontumor lung or frozen PBMC was sequenced. This clonotype was counted ten times or more. TCRdb itself ran the 5' RACE reads through MiXCR, one entry per CDR3 protein. The sample lists 15,000 to 20,000 distinct CDR3 sequences, more than 8% seen once, with 35% to 40% in the top ten. V dropped 5 bases and J dropped 5 bases, with 18 bases sitting between them. The germline V gene has CDR1 MNHEY and CDR2 SVGEGT. This CDR3 comprises 15 residues. The sample was PBMCs, taken at follow-up. This clonotype originated in a female donor with early-stage non-small cell lung cancer. The chain recombines TRBV6-2 or TRBV6-3 with TRBJ2-5, with a possible D match to TRBD2 (6 bases). CDR3 nucleotides: TGTGCCAGCAGTCGGGACTCCTTTATGCGGGAGACCCAGTACTTC. Translation: CASSRDSFMRETQYF.